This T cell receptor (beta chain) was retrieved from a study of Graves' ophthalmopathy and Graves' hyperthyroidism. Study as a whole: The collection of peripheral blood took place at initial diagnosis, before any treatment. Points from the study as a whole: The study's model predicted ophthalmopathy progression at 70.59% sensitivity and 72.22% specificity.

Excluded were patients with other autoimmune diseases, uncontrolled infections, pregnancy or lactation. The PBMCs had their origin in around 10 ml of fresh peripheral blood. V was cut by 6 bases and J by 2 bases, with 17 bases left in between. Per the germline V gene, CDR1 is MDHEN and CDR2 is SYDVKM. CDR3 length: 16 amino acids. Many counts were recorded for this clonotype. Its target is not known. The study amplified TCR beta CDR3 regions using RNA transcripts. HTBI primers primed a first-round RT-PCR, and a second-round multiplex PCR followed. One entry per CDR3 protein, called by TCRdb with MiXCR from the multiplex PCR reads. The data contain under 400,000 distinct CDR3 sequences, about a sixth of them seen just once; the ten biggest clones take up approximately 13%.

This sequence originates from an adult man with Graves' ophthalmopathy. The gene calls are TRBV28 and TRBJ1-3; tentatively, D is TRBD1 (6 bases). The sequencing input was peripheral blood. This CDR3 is CASSASSGGPGNTIYF. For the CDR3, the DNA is TGTGCCAGCAGCGCAAGCTCGGGGGGCCCTGGAAACACCATATATTTT. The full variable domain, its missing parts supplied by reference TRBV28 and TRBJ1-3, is DVKVTQSSRYLVKRTGEKVFLECVQDMDHENMFWYRQDPGLGLRLIYFSYDVKMKEKGDIPEGYSVSREKKERFSLILESASTNQTSMYLCASSASSGGPGNTIYFGEGSWLTVV.